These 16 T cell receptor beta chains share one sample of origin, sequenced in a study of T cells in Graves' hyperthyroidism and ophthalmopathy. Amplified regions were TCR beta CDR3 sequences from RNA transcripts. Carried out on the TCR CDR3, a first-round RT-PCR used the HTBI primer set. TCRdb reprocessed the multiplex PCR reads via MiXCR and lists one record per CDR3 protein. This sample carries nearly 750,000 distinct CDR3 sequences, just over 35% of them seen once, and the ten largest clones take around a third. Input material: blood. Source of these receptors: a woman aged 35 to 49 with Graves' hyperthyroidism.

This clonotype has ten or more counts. Here the CDR3 DNA reads TGCGCCAGCAGCTTGGGCCACGAGCCCGGGGAGCTGTTTTTT. It specifies CASSLGHEPGELFF. This chain connects TRBV5-1 to TRBJ2-2; D unresolved. Trimming left V 0 bases short and J 6 bases short, with 9 bases between. Germline lookup yields CDR1 SGHRS and CDR2 YFSETQ. CDR3 length: 14 residues.

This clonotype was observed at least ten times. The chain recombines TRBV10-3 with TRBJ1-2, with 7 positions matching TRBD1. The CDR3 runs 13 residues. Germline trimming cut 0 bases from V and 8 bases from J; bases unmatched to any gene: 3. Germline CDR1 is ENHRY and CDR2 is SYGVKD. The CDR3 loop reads CAISESTGVGYTF. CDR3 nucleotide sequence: TGTGCCATCAGTGAGTCTACAGGGGTAGGCTACACCTTC.

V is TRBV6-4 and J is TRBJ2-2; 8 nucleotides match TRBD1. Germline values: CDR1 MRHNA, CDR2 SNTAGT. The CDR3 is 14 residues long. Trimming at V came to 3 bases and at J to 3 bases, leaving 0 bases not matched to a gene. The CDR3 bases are TGTGCCAGCAGTGAGGGACAGGACACCGGGGAGCTGTTTTTT. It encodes CASSEGQDTGELFF.

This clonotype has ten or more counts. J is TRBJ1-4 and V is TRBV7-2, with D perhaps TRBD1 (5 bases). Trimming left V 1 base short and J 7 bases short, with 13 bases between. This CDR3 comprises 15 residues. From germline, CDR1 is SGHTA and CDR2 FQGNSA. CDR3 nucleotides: TGTGCCAGCAGCTTAGGGGGGATGAATGGTGAAAAACTGTTTTTT. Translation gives CASSLGGMNGEKLFF.

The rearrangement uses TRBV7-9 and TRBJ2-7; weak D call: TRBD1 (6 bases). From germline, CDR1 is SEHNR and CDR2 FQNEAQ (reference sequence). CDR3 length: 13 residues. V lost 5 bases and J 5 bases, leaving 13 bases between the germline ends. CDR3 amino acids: CASSQQGTHEQYF. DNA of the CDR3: TGTGCCAGCAGCCAACAGGGCACACACGAGCAGTACTTC.

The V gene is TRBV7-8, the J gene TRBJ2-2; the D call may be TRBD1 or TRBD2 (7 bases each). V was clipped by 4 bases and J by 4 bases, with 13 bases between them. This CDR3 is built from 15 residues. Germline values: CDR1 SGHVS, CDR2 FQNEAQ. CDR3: CASSWEGAGTGELFF. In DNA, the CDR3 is TGTGCCAGCAGCTGGGAGGGGGCCGGCACCGGGGAGCTGTTTTTT. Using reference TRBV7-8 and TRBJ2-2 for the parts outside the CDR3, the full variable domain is GAGVSQSPRYKVAKRGQDVALRCDPISGHVSLFWYQQALGQGPEFLTYFQNEAQLDKSGLPSDRFFAERPEGSVSTLKIQRTQQEDSAVYLCASSWEGAGTGELFFGEGSRLTVL.

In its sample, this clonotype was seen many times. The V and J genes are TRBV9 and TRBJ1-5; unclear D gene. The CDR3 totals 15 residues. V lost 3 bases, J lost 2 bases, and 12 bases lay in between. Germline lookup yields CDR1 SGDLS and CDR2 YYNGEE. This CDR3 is CASSAGVNGNQPQHF. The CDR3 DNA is TGTGCCAGCAGCGCAGGAGTCAATGGCAATCAGCCCCAGCATTTT.

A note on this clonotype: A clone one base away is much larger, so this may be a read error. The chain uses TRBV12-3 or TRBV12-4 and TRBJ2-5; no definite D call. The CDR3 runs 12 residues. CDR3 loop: CASSLNKEAQYF. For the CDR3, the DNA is TGTGCCAGCAGTTTAAACAAAGAGGCCCAGTACTTC.

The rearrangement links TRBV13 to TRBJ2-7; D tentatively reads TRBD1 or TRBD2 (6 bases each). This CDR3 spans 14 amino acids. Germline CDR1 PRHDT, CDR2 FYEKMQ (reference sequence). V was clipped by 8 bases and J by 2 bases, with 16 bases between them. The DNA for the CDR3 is TGTGCCAGCTCACCTGGGGGGCGAACCTACGAGCAGTACTTC. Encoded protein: CASSPGGRTYEQYF.

The CDR3: CSASRKGTEAFF. The CDR3 DNA is TGCAGTGCTAGCCGTAAGGGCACTGAAGCTTTCTTT. V and J are TRBV20-1 and TRBJ1-1, with no clear D. Germline V gene sequence: CDR1 DFQATT, CDR2 SNEGSKA (reference sequence). The CDR3 has 12 residues. Deletions cut 3 bases from V and 4 bases from J, with 9 bases between.

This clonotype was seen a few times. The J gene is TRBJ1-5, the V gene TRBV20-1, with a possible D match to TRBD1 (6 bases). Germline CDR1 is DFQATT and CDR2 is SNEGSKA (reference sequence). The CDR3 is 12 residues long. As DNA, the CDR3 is TGCAGCCCGCGGGGGCCGGGTCAGCCCCAGCATTTT. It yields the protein CSPRGPGQPQHF.

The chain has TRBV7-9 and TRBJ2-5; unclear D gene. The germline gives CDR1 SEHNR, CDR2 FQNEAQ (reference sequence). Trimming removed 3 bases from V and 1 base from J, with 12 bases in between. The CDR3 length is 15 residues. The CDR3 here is CASSLSRQTQETQYF. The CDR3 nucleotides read TGTGCCAGCAGCTTGTCCCGACAAACCCAAGAGACCCAGTACTTC.

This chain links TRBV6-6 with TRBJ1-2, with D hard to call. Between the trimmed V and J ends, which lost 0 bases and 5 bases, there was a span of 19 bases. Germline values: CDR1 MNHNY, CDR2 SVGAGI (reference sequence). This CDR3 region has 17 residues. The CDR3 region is CASSYSIMGTDRYGYTF. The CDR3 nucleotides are TGTGCCAGCAGTTACTCGATAATGGGAACAGATCGATATGGCTACACCTTC.

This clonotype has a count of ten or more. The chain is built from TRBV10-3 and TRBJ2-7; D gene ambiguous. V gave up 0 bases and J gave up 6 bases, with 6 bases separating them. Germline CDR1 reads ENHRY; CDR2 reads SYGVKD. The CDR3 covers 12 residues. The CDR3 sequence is CAISESTPEQYF. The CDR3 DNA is TGTGCCATCAGTGAGTCGACTCCCGAGCAGTACTTC.

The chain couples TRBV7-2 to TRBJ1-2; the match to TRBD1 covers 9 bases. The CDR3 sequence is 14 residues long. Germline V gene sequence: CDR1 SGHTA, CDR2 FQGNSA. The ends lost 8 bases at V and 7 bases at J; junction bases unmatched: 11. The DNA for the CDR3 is TGTGCCAGCTCACCGACAGGGGGAATGGCTGGCTACACCTTC. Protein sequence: CASSPTGGMAGYTF.

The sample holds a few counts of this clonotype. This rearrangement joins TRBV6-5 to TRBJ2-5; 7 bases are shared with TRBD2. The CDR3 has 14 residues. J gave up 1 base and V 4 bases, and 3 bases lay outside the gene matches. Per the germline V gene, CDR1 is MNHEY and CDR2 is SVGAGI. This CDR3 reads CASSWDYSQETQYF. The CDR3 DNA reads TGTGCCAGCAGTTGGGACTACAGCCAAGAGACCCAGTACTTC.